One sample yielded the 4 T cell receptor beta chains listed below, sequenced in a study of read filtering for tumor transcriptome and immune sequencing. The library was built from 400 to 500 ng RNA with molecular barcoded adaptors for alpha/delta and beta/gamma chains. Each CDR3 protein gets one entry after TCRdb re-called the reads with MiXCR. Counted here are 85,000 or so distinct CDR3 sequences, roughly an eighth occurring once; the ten biggest clones make up about 15%. Material: a population of CD138-negative cells sorted from bone marrow. The receptor source for this set is a donor aged 40 or over with multiple myeloma.

This clonotype was picked up a small number of times. The J gene is TRBJ2-1, the V gene TRBV28; 14 nucleotides agree with TRBD2. In germline, CDR1 is MDHEN, CDR2 SYDVKM. J lost 2 bases, V lost 2 bases, and 2 bases had no gene match. This CDR3 is 17 amino acids long. CDR3 nucleotides: TGTGCCAGCAGTTTAGGGACTAGCGGGAGAGCCTACAATGAGCAGTTCTTC. Its translation: CASSLGTSGRAYNEQFF.

This clonotype was recorded many times. The chain employs TRBV28 and TRBJ1-4; TRBD1 is a possible D gene (6 bases). The CDR3 sequence is 12 residues long. Germline lookup yields CDR1 MDHEN and CDR2 SYDVKM. The CDR3 reads CLTQGTNEKLFF. CDR3 DNA: TGTCTCACACAGGGAACTAATGAAAAACTGTTTTTT.

The V and J genes are TRBV18 and TRBJ1-5, with D uncertain. The germline V gene has CDR1 KGHSH and CDR2 LQKENI. The CDR3 consists of 12 residues. V lost 0 bases, J lost 8 bases, and 5 bases lay in between. The CDR3 reads CASSPPFEPQHF. The CDR3 nucleotides are TGTGCCAGCTCACCACCGTTCGAGCCCCAGCATTTT.

This clonotype was counted at least ten times. This chain links TRBV6-6 with TRBJ2-1, with 9 bases matching TRBD2. There are 17 residues in the CDR3. V lost 6 bases, J lost 8 bases, and 17 bases stayed unmatched. Per germline, CDR1 MNHNY and CDR2 SVGAGI (reference sequence). The CDR3 coding sequence is TGTGCCAGCAGCCGAACGCAGATAGCGGGAGAGGACGATGAGCAGTTCTTC. Its translation is CASSRTQIAGEDDEQFF.